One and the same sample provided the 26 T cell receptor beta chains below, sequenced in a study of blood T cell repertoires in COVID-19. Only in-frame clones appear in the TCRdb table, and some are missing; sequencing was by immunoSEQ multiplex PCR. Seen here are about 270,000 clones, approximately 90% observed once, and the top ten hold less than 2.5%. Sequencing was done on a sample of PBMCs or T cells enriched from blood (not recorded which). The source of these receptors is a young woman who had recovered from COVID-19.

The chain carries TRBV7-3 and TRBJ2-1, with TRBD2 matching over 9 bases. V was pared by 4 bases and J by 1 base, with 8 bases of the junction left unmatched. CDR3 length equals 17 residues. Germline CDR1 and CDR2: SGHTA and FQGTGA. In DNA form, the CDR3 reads TGTGCCAGCAGCTCACCTCCCCTAGCGGGGTCCTACAATGAGCAGTTCTTC. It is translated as CASSSPPLAGSYNEQFF.

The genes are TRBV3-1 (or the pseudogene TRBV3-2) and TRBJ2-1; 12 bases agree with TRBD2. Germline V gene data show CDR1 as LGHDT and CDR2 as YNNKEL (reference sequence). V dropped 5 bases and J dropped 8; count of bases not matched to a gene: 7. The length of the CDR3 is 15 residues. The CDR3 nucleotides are TGTGCCAGCAGCTCGGCTAGCGGGGGGGCCTATGAGCAGTTCTTC. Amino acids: CASSSASGGAYEQFF.

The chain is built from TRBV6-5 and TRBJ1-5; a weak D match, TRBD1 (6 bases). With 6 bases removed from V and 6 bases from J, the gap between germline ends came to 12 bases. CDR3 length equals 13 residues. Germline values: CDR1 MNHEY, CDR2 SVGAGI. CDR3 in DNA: TGTGCCAGCAGGACAGGTTTAGGTCAGCCCCAGCATTTT. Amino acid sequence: CASRTGLGQPQHF.

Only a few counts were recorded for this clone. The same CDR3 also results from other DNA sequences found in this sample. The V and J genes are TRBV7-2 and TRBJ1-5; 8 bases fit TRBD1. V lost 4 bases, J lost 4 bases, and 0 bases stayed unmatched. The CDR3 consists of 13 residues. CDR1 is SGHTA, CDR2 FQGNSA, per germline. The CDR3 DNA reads TGTGCCAGCAGCTACAGGGGGAATCAGCCCCAGCATTTT. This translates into CASSYRGNQPQHF.

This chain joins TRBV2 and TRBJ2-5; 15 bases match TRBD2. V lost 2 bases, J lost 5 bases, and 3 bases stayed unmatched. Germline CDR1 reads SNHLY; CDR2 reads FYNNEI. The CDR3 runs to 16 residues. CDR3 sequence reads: CASSEQGTSGGETQYF. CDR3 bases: TGTGCCAGCAGTGAACAGGGGACTAGCGGGGGGGAGACCCAGTACTTC.

CDR3 residues: CASSLEGSGGTDTQYF. As DNA, the CDR3 is TGTGCCAGCAGCTTAGAGGGTAGCGGGGGCACAGATACGCAGTATTTT. The chain carries TRBV7-9 and TRBJ2-3; 8 positions agree with TRBD2. CDR3 length equals 16 residues. In germline, CDR1 is SEHNR, CDR2 FQNEAQ (reference sequence). With V trimmed by 1 base and J by 1 base, 4 bases remained unmatched.

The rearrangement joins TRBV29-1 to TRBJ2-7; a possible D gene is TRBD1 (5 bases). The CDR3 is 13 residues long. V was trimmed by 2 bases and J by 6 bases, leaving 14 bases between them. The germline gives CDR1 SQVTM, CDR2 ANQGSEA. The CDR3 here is CSVELQGRVEQYF. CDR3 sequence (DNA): TGCAGCGTTGAACTCCAGGGCCGGGTCGAGCAGTACTTC.

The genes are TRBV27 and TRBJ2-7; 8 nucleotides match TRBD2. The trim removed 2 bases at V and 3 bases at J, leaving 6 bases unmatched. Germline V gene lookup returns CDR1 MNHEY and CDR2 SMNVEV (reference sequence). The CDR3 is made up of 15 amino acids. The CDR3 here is CASSLRLAGGYEQYF. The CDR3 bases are TGTGCCAGCAGTTTACGCCTGGCGGGGGGCTACGAGCAGTACTTC.

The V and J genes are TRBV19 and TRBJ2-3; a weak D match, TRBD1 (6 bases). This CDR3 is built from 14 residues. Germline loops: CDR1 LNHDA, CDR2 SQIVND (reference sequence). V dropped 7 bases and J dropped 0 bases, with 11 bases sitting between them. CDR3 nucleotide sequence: TGTGCCAGTACCCCGGACAGAAGCACAGATACGCAGTATTTT. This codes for CASTPDRSTDTQYF.

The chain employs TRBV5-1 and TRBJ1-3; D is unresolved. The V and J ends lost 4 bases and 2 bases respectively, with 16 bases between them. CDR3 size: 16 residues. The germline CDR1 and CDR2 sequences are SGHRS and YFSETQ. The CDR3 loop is CASSLLPRRTGNTIYF. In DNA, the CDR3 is TGCGCCAGCAGCCTATTGCCCAGGCGTACTGGAAACACCATATATTTT. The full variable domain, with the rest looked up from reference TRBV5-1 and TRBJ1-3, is KAGVTQTPRYLIKTRGQQVTLSCSPISGHRSVSWYQQTPGQGLQFLFEYFSETQRNKGNFPGRFSGRQFSNSRSEMNVSTLELGDSALYLCASSLLPRRTGNTIYFGEGSWLTVV.

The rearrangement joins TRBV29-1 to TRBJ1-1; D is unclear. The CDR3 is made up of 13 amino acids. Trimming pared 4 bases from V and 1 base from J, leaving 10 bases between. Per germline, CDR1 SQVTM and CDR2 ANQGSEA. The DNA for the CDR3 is TGCAGCGTTGCCTCATCGGGGAACACTGAAGCTTTCTTT. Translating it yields CSVASSGNTEAFF.

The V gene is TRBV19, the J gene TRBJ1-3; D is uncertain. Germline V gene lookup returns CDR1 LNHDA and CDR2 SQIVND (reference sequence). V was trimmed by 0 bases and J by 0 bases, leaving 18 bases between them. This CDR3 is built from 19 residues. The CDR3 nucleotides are TGTGCCAGTAGTATAGAAGCGGCAGTCTCTGCGAGCTCTGGAAACACCATATATTTT. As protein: CASSIEAAVSASSGNTIYF. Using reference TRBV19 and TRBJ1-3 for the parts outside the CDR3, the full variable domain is DGGITQSPKYLFRKEGQNVTLSCEQNLNHDAMYWYRQDPGQGLRLIYYSQIVNDFQKGDIAEGYSVSREKKESFPLTVTSAQKNPTAFYLCASSIEAAVSASSGNTIYFGEGSWLTVV.

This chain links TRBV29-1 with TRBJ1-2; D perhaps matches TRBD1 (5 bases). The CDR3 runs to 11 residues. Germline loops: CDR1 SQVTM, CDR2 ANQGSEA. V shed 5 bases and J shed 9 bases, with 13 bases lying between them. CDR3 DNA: TGCAGCGTTAATGTCGGGGGGAGCTACACCTTC. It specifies CSVNVGGSYTF.

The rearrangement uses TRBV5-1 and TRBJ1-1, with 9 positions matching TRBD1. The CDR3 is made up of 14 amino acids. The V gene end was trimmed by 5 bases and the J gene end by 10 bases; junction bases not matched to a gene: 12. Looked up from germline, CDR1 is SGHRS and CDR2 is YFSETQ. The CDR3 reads CASRLTGGEVVAFF. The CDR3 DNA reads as TGCGCCAGCAGACTCACAGGGGGCGAAGTTGTAGCTTTCTTT.

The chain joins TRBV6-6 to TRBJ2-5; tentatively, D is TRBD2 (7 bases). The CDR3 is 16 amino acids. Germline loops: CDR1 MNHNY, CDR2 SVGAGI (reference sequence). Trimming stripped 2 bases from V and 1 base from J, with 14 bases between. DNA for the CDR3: TGTGCCAGCAGTTACCCCTTGGCGGGGGCCCAAGAGACCCAGTACTTC. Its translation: CASSYPLAGAQETQYF.

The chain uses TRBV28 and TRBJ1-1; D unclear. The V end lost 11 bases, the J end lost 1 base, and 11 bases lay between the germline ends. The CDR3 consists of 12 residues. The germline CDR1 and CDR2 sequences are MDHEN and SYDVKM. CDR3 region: CARHRPNTEAFF. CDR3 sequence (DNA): TGTGCCCGCCACAGACCGAACACTGAAGCTTTCTTT.

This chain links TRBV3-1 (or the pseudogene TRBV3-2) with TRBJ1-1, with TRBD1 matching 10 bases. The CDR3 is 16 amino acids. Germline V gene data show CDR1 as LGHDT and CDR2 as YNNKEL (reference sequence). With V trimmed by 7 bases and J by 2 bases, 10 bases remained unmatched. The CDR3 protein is CASKAEDRGTNTEAFF. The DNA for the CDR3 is TGTGCCAGCAAAGCGGAGGACAGGGGGACAAACACTGAAGCTTTCTTT.

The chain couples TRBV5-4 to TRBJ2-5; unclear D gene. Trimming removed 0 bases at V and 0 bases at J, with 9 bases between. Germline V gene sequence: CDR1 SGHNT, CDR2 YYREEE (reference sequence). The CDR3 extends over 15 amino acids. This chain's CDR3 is CASSLAGRYQETQYF. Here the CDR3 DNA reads TGTGCCAGCAGCTTGGCTGGCAGGTACCAAGAGACCCAGTACTTC.

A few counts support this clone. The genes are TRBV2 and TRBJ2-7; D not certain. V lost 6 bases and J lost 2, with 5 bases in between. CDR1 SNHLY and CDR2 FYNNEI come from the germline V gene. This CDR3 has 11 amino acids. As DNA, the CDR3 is TGTGCCAGCAGCCCCACCTACGAGCAGTACTTC. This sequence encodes CASSPTYEQYF.

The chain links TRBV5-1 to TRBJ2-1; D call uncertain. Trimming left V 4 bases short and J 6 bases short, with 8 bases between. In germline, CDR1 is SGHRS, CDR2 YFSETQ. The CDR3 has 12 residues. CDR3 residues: CASSRPGNEQFF. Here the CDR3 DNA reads TGCGCCAGCAGCCGTCCAGGCAATGAGCAGTTCTTC.

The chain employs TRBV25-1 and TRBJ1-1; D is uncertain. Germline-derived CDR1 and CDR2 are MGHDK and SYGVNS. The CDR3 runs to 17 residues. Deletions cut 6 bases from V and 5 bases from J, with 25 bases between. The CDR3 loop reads CASSPPFGRNRGTEAFF. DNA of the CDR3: TGTGCCAGCAGCCCACCCTTTGGGAGGAACCGGGGAACTGAAGCTTTCTTT.

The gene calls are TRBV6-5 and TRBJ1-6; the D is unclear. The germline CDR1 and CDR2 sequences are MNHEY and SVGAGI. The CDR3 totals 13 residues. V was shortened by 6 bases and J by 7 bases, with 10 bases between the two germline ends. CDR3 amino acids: CASSFPGNSPLHF. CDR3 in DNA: TGTGCCAGCAGCTTCCCGGGAAATTCACCCCTCCACTTT.

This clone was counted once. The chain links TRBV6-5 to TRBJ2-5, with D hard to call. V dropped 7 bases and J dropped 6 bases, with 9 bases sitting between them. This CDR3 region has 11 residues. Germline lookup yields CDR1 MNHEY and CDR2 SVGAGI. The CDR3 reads CASNSVQTQYF. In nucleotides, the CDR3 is TGTGCCAGCAACAGTGTGCAGACCCAGTACTTC.

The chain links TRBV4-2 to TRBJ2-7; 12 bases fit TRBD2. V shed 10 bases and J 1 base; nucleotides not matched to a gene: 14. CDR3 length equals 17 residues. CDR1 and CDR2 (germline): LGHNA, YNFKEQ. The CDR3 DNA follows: TGTGCCACTAAGGACTCTAGCGGGGGGGCCGGGTCCTACGAGCAGTACTTC. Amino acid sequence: CATKDSSGGAGSYEQYF.

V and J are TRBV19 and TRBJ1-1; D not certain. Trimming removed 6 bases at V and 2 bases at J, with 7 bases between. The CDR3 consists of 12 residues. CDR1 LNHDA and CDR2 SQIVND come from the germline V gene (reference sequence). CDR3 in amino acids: CASRGLNTEAFF. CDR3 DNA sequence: TGTGCCAGTAGGGGCCTCAACACTGAAGCTTTCTTT.

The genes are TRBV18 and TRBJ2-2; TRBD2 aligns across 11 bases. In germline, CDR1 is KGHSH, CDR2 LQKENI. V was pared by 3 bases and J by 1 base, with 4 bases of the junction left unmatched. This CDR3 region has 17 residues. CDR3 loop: CASSPMGLAVNTGELFF. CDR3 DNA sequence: TGTGCCAGCTCACCGATGGGACTAGCGGTGAACACCGGGGAGCTGTTTTTT.